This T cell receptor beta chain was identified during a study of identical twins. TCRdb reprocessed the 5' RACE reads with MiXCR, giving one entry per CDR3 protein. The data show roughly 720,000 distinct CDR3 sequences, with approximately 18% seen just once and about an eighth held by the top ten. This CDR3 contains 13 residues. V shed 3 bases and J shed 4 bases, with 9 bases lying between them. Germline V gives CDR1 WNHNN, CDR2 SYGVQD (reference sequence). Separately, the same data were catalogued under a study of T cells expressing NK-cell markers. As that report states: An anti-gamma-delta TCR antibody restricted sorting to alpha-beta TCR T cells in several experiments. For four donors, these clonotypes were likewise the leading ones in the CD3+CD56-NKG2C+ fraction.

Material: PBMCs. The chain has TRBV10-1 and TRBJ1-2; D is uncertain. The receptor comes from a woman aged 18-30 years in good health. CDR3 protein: CASSEVTGYGYTF. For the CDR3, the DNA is TGCGCCAGCAGTGAAGTGACGGGCTATGGCTACACCTTC.